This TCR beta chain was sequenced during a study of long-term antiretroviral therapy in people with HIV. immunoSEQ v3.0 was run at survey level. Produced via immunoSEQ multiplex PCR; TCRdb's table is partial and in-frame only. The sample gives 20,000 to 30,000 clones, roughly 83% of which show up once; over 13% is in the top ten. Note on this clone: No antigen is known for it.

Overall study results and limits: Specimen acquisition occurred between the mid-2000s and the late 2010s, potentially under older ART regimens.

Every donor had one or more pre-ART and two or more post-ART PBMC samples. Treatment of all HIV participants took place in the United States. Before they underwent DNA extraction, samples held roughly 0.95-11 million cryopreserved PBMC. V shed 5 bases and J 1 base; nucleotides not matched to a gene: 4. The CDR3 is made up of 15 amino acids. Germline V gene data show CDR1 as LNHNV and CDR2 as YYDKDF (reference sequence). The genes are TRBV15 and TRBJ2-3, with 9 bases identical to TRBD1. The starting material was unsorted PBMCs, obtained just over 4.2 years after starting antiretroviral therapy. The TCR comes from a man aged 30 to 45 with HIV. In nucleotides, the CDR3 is TGTGCCACCAGCCGGGGACAGGGCGGCACAGATACGCAGTATTTT. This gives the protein CATSRGQGGTDTQYF.